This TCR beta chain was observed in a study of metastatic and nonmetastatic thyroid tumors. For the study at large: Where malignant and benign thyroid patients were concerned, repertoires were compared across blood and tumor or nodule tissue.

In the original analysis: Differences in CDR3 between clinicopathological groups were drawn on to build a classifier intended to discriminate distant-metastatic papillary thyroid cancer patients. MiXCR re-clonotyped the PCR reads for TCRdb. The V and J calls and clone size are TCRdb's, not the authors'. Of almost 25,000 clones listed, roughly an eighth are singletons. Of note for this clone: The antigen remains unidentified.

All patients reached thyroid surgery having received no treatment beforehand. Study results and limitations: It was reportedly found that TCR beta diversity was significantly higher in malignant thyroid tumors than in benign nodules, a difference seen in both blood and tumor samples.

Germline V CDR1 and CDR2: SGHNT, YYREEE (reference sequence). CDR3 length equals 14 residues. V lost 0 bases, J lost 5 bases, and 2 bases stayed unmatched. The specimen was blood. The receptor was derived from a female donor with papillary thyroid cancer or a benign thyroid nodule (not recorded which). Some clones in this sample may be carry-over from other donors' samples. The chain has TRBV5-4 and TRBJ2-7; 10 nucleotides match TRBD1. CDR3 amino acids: CASSLAGQGDEQYF. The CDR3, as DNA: TGTGCCAGCAGCTTGGCCGGACAGGGGGACGAGCAGTACTTC.